This entry is about one T cell receptor (beta chain). The data belong to a study of technical replicates of blood from several donors. Germline V gene sequence: CDR1 MGHRA, CDR2 YSYEKL. J lost 4 bases, V lost 2 bases, and 6 bases had no gene match. The CDR3 has 16 amino acids. TCRdb's copy holds only in-frame clones and misses some; the assay was immunoSEQ multiplex PCR. Of approximately 79,000 clones detected, over 90% appear once; the ten largest clones hold 0.3% to 0.5%. The receptor was derived from a human donor in good health. This chain connects TRBV4-1 to TRBJ2-2; 8 positions match TRBD1. The sequenced sample consisted of T cells isolated from PBMCs. The CDR3 sequence is CASSQRQGSRTGELFF. The CDR3 nucleotides are TGCGCCAGCAGCCAAAGACAGGGGTCCCGCACCGGGGAGCTGTTTTTT.